Given below is one TCR beta chain in context. The source of the sample is a study of T cell repertoires in cytomegalovirus infection. Looking at the study overall: A matching HLA type, together with CMV infection, was signaled by public TCR beta signatures.

TCRdb used MiXCR to reprocess the reads, holding one entry per CDR3 protein. This sample yields approximately 500,000 distinct CDR3 sequences, of which approximately 15% are seen a single time; about 24% belongs to the top ten. The CDR3 covers 15 residues. Germline CDR1 MNHEY, CDR2 SMNVEV (reference sequence). Losses at the gene ends were 6 bases for V and 0 bases for J; bases not matched to a gene: 2. The chain combines TRBV27 with TRBJ2-2, with 9 positions matching TRBD1. The specimen sequenced was CD8+ T cells from PBMCs. The clonotype comes from a human donor in good health (CMV status not recorded). Some clones in this sample may be carry-over from other donors' samples. CDR3 sequence: CASRGQGANTGELFF. CDR3 DNA sequence: TGTGCCAGCAGGGGACAGGGCGCGAACACCGGGGAGCTGTTTTTT.